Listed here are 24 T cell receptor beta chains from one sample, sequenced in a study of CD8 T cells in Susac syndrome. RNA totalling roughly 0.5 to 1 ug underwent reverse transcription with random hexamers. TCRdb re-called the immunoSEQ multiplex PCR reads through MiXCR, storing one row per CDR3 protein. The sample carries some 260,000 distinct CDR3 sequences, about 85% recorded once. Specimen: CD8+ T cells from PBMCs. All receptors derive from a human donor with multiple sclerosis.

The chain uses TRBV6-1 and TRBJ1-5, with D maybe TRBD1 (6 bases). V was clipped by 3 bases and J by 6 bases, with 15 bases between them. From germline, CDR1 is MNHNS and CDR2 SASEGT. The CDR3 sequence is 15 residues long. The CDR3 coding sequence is TGTGCCAGCAGTGAGGCCCGGGGGCGAGGTCAGCCCCAGCATTTT. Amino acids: CASSEARGRGQPQHF.

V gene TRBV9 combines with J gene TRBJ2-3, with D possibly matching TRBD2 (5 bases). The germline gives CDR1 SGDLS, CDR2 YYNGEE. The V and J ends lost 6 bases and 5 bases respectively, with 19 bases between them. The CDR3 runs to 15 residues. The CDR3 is CASNADSSARDTQYF. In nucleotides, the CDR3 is TGTGCCAGCAACGCGGACTCGTCGGCCCGAGATACGCAGTATTTT. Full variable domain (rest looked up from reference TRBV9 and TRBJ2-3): DSGVTQTPKHLITATGQRVTLRCSPRSGDLSVYWYQQSLDQGLQFLIQYYNGEERAKGNILERFSAQQFPDLHSELNLSSLELGDSALYFCASNADSSARDTQYFGPGTRLTVL.

CDR3 in amino acids: CSARRGQRSGTNEKLFF. DNA of the CDR3: TGCAGTGCTAGGCGGGGGCAGAGGAGCGGAACTAATGAAAAACTGTTTTTT. The chain joins TRBV20-1 to TRBJ1-4; D may be TRBD1 (6 bases). Trimming removed 3 bases from V and 1 base from J, with 18 bases in between. CDR1 DFQATT and CDR2 SNEGSKA come from the germline V gene (reference sequence). The CDR3 is made up of 17 amino acids.

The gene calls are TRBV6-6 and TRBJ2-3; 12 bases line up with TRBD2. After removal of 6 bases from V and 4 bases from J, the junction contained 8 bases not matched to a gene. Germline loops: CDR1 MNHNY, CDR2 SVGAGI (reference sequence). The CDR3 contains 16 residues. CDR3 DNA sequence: TGTGCCAGCAGACTCAGGACTAGCGGGAAGCCAGATACGCAGTATTTT. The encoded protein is CASRLRTSGKPDTQYF.

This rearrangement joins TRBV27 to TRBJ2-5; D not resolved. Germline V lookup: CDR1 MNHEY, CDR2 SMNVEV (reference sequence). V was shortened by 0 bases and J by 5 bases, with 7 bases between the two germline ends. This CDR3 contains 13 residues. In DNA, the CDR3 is TGTGCCAGCAGTTTATCGCGGTCGGAGACCCAGTACTTC. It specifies CASSLSRSETQYF.

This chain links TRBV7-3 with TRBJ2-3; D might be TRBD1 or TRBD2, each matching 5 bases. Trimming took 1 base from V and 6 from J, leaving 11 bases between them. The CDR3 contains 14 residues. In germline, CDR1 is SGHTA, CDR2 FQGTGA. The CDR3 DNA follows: TGTGCCAGCAGCTTAATAGCTGGGGACGATACGCAGTATTTT. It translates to CASSLIAGDDTQYF.

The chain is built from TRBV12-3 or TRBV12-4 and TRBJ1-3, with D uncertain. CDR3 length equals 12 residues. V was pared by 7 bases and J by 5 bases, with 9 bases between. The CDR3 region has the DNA TGTGCCAGCACCACAAAAAGAAACACCATATATTTT. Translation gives CASTTKRNTIYF.

DNA of the CDR3: TGCGCCAGCAGCCAAGGGTTTCAGGGGACCATATATTTT. The encoded protein is CASSQGFQGTIYF. This chain connects TRBV4-1 to TRBJ1-3; D possibly corresponds to TRBD1 (6 bases). Germline V gives CDR1 MGHRA, CDR2 YSYEKL. Trimming cost V 1 base and J 10 bases, with 11 bases left between them. The CDR3 is made up of 13 amino acids.

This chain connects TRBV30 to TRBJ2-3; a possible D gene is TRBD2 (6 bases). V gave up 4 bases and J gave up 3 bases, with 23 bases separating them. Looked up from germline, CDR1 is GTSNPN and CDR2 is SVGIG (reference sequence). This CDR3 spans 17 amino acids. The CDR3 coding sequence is TGTGCCTGGACCACATATAAGGAGGGCCCACAGACAGATACGCAGTATTTT. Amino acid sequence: CAWTTYKEGPQTDTQYF.

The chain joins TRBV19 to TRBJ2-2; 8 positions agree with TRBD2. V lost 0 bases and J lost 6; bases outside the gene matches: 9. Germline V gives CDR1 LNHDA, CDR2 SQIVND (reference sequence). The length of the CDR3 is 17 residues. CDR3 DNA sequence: TGTGCCAGTAGTATAGAACGTTGGCGGGAGGAAGCCGGGGAGCTGTTTTTT. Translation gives CASSIERWREEAGELFF.

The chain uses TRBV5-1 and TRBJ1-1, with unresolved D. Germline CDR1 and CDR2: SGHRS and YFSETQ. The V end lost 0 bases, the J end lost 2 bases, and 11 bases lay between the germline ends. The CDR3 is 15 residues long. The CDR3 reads CASSLAPEGNTEAFF. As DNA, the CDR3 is TGCGCCAGCAGCTTGGCCCCGGAGGGTAACACTGAAGCTTTCTTT.

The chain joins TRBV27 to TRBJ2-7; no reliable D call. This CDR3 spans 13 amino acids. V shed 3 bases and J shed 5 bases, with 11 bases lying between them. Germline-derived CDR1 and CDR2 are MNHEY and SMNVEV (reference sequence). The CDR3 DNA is TGTGCCAGCAGTTTCATACCCCCCCACGAGCAGTACTTC. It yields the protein CASSFIPPHEQYF.

The DNA for the CDR3 is TGCGCCAGCAGCCAAGCGGAGTACCAAGAGACCCAGTACTTC. The encoded protein is CASSQAEYQETQYF. The V and J genes are TRBV4-1 and TRBJ2-5; D gene unclear. V was cut by 1 base and J by 0 bases, with 6 bases left in between. The CDR3 totals 14 residues. Germline CDR1 is MGHRA and CDR2 is YSYEKL.

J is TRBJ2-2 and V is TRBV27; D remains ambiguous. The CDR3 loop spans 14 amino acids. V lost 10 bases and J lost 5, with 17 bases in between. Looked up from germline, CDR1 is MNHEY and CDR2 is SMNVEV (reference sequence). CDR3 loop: CAIRGPLPTGELFF. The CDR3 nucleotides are TGTGCCATCAGAGGACCCCTGCCTACCGGGGAGCTGTTTTTT.

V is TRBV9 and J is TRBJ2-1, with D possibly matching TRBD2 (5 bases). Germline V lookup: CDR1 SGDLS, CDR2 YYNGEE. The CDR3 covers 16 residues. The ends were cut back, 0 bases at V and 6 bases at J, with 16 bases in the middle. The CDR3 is CASSVEPRPRGNEQFF. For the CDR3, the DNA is TGTGCCAGCAGCGTAGAACCCCGGCCTCGGGGCAATGAGCAGTTCTTC.

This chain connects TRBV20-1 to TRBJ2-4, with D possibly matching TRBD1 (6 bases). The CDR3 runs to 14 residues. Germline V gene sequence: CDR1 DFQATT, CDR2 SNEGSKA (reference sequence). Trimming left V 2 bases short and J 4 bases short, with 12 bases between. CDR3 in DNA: TGCAGTGCTAGACCCCTCGACAGGAAAAACATTCAGTACTTC. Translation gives CSARPLDRKNIQYF.

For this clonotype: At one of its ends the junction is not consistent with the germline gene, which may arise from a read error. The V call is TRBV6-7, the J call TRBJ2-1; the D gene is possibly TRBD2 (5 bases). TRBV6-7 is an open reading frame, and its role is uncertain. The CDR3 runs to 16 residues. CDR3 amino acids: CAGSYSSSAPYNEQFF. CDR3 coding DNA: TGTGCCGGCAGTTACTCGAGTAGCGCGCCCTACAATGAGCAGTTCTTC.

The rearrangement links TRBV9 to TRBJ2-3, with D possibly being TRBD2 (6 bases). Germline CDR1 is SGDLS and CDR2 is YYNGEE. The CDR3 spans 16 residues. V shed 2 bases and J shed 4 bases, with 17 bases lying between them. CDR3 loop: CASSVHRWGGADTQYF. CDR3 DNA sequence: TGTGCCAGCAGCGTCCACAGGTGGGGAGGCGCAGATACGCAGTATTTT.

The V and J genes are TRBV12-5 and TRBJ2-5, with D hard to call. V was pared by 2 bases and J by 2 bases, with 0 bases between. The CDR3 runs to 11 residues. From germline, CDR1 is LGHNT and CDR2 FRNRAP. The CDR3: CASGLQETQYF. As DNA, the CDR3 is TGTGCTAGTGGTTTGCAAGAGACCCAGTACTTC.

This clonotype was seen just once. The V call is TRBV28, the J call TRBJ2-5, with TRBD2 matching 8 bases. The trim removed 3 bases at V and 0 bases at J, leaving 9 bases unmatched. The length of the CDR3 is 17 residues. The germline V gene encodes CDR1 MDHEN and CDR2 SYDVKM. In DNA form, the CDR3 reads TGTGCCAGCAGTTTTAGCGTCCCTAGCGGGTACCAAGAGACCCAGTACTTC. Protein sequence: CASSFSVPSGYQETQYF.

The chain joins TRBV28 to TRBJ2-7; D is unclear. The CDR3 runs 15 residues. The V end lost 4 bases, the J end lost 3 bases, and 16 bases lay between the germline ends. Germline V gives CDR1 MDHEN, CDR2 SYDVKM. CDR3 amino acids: CASSYRFRSLYEQYF. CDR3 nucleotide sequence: TGTGCCAGCAGTTACCGTTTCCGGTCCCTCTACGAGCAGTACTTC.

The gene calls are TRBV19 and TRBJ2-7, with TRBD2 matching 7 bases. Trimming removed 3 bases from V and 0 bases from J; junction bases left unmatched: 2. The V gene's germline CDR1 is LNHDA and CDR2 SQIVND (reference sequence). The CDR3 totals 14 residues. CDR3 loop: CASSIGGSSYEQYF. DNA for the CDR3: TGTGCCAGTAGTATCGGCGGGAGCTCCTACGAGCAGTACTTC.

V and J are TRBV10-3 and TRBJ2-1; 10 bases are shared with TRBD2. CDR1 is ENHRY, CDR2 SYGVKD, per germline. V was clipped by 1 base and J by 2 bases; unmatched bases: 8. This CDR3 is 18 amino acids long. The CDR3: CAISEFASGRRAYNEQFF. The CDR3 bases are TGTGCCATCAGTGAGTTCGCTAGCGGGAGACGGGCCTACAATGAGCAGTTCTTC.

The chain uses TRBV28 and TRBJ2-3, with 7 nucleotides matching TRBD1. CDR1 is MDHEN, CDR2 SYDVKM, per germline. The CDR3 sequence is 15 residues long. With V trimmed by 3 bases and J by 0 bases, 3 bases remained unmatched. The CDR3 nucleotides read TGTGCCAGCAGTTTGACAGGGCTCAGCACAGATACGCAGTATTTT. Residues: CASSLTGLSTDTQYF. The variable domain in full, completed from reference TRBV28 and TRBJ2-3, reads DVKVTQSSRYLVKRTGEKVFLECVQDMDHENMFWYRQDPGLGLRLIYFSYDVKMKEKGDIPEGYSVSREKKERFSLILESASTNQTSMYLCASSLTGLSTDTQYFGPGTRLTVL.